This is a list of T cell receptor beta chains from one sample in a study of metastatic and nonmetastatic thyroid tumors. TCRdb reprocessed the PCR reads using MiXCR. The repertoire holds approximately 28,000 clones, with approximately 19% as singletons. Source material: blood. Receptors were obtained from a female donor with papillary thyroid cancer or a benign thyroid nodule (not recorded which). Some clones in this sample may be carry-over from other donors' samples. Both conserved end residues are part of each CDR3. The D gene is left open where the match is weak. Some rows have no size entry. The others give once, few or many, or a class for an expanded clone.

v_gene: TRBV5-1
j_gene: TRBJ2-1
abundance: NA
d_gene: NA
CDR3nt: TGCGCCAGCAGCTTGGCGGGACCGGGAATCAATGAGCAGTTCTTC
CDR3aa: CASSLAGPGINEQFF

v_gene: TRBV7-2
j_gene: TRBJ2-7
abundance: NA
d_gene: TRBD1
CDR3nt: TGTGCCAGCAGCCCGTGGGGGACAGGGGGGTACGAGCAGTACTTC
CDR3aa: CASSPWGTGGYEQYF

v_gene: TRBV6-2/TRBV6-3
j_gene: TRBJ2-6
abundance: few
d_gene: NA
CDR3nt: TGTGCCAGCAGTTACCAGGGAACCTCTGGGGCCAACGTCCTGACTTTC
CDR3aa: CASSYQGTSGANVLTF

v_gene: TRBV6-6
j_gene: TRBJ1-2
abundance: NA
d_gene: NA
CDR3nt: TGTGCCAGCAGTTACGATTCGTACAACTATGGCTACACCTTC
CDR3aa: CASSYDSYNYGYTF

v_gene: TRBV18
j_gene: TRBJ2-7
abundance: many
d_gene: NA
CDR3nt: TGTGCCAGCTCACCAGAACAGGGATACGAGCAGTACTTC
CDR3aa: CASSPEQGYEQYF

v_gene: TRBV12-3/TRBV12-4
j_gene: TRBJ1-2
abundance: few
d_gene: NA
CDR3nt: TGTGCCAGCAGGGTCCTCTATGGCTACACCTTC
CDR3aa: CASRVLYGYTF

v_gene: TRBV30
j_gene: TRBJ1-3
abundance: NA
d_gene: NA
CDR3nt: TGTGCCTGGAGTGTTGCAGAATACTCTGGAAACACCATATATTTT
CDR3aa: CAWSVAEYSGNTIYF

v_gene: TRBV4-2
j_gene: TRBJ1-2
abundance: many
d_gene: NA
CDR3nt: TGTGCCAGCAGCGACACAGGGTTTGGCTATGGCTACACCTTC
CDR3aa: CASSDTGFGYGYTF

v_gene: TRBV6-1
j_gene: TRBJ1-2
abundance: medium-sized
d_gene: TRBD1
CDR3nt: TGTGCCAGCAGAACACCCGGGACAGGTCATGGCTACACCTTC
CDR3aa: CASRTPGTGHGYTF

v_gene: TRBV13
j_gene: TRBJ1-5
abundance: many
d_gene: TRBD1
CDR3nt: TGTGCCAGCAGCCGGACGACAGGGGGAAATCAGCCCCAGCATTTT
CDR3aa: CASSRTTGGNQPQHF

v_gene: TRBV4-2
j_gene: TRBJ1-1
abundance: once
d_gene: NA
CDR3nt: TGTGCCAGCAGCCAAGGACAGGCGAACACTGAAGCTTTCTTT
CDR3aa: CASSQGQANTEAFF

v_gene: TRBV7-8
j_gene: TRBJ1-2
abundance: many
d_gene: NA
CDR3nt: TGTGCCAGCAGCTTAGCGGGCAGCTCATATGGCTACACCTTC
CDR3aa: CASSLAGSSYGYTF

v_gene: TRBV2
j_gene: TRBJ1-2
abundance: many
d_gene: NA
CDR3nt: TGTGCCAGCAGTGACTTGGCGATCGGAGGGAACTATGGCTACACCTTC
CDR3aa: CASSDLAIGGNYGYTF

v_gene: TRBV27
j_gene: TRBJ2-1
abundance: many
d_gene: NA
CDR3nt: TGTGCCAGTAGGGGATTCTCCTACAATGAGCAGTTCTTC
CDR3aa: CASRGFSYNEQFF

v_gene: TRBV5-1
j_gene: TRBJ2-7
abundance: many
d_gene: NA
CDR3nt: TGCGCCAGCAGCTCAGCAGGGTTCGAGCAGTACTTC
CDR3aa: CASSSAGFEQYF

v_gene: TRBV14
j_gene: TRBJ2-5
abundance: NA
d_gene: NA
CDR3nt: TGTGCCAGCAGCCAAAGACACCAAGAGACCCAGTACTTC
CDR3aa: CASSQRHQETQYF

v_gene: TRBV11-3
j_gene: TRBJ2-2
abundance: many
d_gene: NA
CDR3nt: TGTGCCAGCAGCAGAGACGGTAACACCGGGGAGCTGTTTTTT
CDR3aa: CASSRDGNTGELFF

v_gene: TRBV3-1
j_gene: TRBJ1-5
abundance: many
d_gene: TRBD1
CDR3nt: TGTGCCAGCAGCCAAGGTACAGGGGCCAATCAGCCCCAGCATTTT
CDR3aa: CASSQGTGANQPQHF

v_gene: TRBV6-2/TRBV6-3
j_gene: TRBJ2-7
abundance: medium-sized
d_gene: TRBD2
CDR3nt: TGTGCCAGCAGGCCGCGGGGGGAGTCGTACGAGCAGTACTTC
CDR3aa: CASRPRGESYEQYF

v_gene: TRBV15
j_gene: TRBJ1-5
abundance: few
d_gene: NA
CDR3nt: TGTGCCACCAGCAGAGATTGGAGTGACTGCGGCAATCAGCCCCAGCATTTT
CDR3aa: CATSRDWSDCGNQPQHF

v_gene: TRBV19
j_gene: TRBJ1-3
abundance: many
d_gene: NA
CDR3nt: TGTGCCAGTAGTATTTATGGGGCTGGAAACACCATATATTTT
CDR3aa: CASSIYGAGNTIYF

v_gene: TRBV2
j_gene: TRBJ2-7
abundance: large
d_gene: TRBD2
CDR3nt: TGTGCCAGCAGTGAGTCTAGCGGGAGATACGAGCAGTACTTC
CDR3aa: CASSESSGRYEQYF

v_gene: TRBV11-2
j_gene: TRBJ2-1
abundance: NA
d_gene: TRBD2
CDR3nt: TGTGCCAGCGAGACGGGACTAGCGGACCCAAATGAGCAGTTCTTC
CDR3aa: CASETGLADPNEQFF

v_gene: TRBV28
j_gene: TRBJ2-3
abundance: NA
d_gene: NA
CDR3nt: TGTGCCAGCGGAATGACCCCCAACGCGGGTGGTACGCAGTATTTT
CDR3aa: CASGMTPNAGGTQYF

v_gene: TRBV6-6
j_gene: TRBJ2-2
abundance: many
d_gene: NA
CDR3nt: TGTGCCAGCAGTTATTTGGACTTCCACCGAACGAACACCGGGGAGCTGTTTTTT
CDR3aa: CASSYLDFHRTNTGELFF

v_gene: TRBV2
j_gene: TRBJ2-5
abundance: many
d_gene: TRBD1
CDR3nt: TGTGCCAGCATCCGAAGCCGGGGACAGAAGAGAGAGACCCAGTACTTC
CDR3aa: CASIRSRGQKRETQYF

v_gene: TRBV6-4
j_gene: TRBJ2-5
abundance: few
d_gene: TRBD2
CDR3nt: TGTGCCAGCAGGACTAGCGGGGGGGAAGAGACCCAGTACTTC
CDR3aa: CASRTSGGEETQYF

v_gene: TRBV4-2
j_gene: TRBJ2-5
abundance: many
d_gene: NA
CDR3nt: TGTGCCAGCAGCCAAGATCAAGGCCACCGGAGACAAGAGACCCAGTACTTC
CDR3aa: CASSQDQGHRRQETQYF

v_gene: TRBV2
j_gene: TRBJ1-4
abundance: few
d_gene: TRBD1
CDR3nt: TGTGCCAGCAGTACAGGGACAGCAAGAAAACTGTTTTTT
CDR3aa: CASSTGTARKLFF

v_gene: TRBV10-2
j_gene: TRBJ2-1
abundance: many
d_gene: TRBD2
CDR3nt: TGCGCCAGCAGTGAGTCGACTGGACTAGCGGGGGTAAACAATGAGCAGTTCTTC
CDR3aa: CASSESTGLAGVNNEQFF

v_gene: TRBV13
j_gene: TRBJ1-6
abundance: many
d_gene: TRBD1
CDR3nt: TGTGCCAGCAGCTCACGACCGGGACAGGGAGGATCACCCCTCCACTTT
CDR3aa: CASSSRPGQGGSPLHF

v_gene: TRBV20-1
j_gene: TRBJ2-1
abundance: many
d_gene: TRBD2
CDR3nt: TGCAGTGCCCCCCAGGCGGGGGCCTACAATGAGCAGTTCTTC
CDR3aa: CSAPQAGAYNEQFF

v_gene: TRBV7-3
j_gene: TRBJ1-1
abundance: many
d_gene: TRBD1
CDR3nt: TGTGCCAGCAGTAGGGACAGGGTGAGCACTGAAGCTTTCTTT
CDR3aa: CASSRDRVSTEAFF

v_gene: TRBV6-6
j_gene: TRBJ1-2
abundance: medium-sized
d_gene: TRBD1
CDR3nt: TGTGCCAGCAGTTACGCGAGACAGGGCGGGGGGGGCTACACCTTC
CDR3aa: CASSYARQGGGGYTF

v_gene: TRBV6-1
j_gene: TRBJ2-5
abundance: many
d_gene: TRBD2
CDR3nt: TGTGCCAGCAGTGAGAGGGGGACTAGGGGAGAGACCCAGTACTTC
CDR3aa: CASSERGTRGETQYF

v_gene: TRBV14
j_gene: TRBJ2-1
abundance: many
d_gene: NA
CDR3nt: TGTGCCAGCAGCCAAGCCGGGACAAACAATGAGCAGTTCTTC
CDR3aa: CASSQAGTNNEQFF

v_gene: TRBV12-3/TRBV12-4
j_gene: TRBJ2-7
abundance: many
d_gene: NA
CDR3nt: TGTGCCAGCAGTTTAGGGCATTCAAGGTACGAGCAGTACTTC
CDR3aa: CASSLGHSRYEQYF

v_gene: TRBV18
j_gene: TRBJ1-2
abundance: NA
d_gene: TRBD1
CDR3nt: TGTGCCAGCTCACCAGACCCCGGGACAGGGGGGGCCACTAACTATGGCTACACCTTC
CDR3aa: CASSPDPGTGGATNYGYTF

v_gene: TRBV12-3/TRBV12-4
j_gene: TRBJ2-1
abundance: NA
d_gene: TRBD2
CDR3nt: TGTGCCAGCGGGCCTGGCGGGAGGGTATATGAGCAGTTCTTC
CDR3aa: CASGPGGRVYEQFF

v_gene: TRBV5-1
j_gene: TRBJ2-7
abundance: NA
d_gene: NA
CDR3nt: TGCGCCAGCAGCTCCCCGACCTACGAGCAGTACTTC
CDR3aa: CASSSPTYEQYF

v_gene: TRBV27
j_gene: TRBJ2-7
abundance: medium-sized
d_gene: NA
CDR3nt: TGTGCCAGCAGTTCGAACAGGGTCCACGAGCAGTACTTC
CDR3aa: CASSSNRVHEQYF

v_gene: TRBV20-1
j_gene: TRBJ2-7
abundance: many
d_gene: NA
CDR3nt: TGCAGTGCTAGAGTCCATTACGAGCAGTACTTC
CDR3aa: CSARVHYEQYF

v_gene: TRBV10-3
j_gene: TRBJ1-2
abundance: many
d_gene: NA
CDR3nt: TGTGCCATCAGTGAGCCTAATTTAGAGGTCTACACCTTC
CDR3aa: CAISEPNLEVYTF

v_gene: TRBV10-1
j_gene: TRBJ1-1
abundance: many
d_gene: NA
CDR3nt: TGCGCCAGCAGTGTACAAACGGGGTACACTGAAGCTTTCTTT
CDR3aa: CASSVQTGYTEAFF

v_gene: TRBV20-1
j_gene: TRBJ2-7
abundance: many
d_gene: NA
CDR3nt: TGCAGTGCTAGAAACCAAGGGGGTTACGAGCAGTACTTC
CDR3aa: CSARNQGGYEQYF

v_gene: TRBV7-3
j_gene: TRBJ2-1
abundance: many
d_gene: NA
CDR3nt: TGTGCCAGCAGCCCCCCCGGGTACAATGAGCAGTTCTTC
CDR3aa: CASSPPGYNEQFF

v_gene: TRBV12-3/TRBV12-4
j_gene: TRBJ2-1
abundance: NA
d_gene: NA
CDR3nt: TGTGCCAGCAGTCCCCGTCGGGGCAATGAGCAGTTCTTC
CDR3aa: CASSPRRGNEQFF

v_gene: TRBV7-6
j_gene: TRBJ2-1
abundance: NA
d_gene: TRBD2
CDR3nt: TGTGCCAGCACCCCGTATAGCGGGAGTAGCAATGAGCAGTTCTTC
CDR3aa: CASTPYSGSSNEQFF

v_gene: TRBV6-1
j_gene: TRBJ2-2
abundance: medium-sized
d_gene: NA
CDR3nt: TGTGCCAGCTGGCGGAACACCGGGGAGCTGTTTTTT
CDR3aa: CASWRNTGELFF

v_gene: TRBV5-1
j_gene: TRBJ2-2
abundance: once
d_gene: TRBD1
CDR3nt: TGCGCCAGCAGCCCAGGGGGTCCTGGGACCGGGGAGCTGTTTTTT
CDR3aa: CASSPGGPGTGELFF

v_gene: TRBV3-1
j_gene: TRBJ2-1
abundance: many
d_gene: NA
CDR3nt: TGTGCCAGCAGCCATCAGGCGGCTTACAATGAGCAGTTCTTC
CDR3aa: CASSHQAAYNEQFF